The source of this T cell receptor (beta chain) is a study of Graves' ophthalmopathy and Graves' hyperthyroidism. Overall study context: Peripheral blood collection took place at initial diagnosis, before any treatment. Study results and limitations: Also, most clonotypes expanded in the thyroid above 0.001 frequency appeared in blood. A model built from 13 signatures distinguished ophthalmopathy from stable hyperthyroidism with approximately 89% sensitivity and approximately 81% specificity.

Researchers took RNA transcripts and amplified TCR beta CDR3 regions from them. Second-round multiplex PCR came after first-round RT-PCR with HTBI primers. TCRdb ran MiXCR on the multiplex PCR reads and lists one entry per CDR3 protein. Of 300,000 to 450,000 distinct CDR3 sequences in the sample, roughly 15% are singletons; the top ten hold approximately 2.4%. The germline V gene encodes CDR1 SNHLY and CDR2 FYNNEI. The trim removed 7 bases at V and 5 bases at J, leaving 8 bases unmatched. The CDR3 is made up of 14 amino acids. PBMCs stemmed from 9 to 10 ml of fresh peripheral blood. This clonotype was seen more than once but under ten times. Its matching antigen is unknown.

Sequenced input: peripheral blood. This sequence was found in an adult woman with stable Graves' hyperthyroidism. The chain couples TRBV2 to TRBJ1-1, with 9 bases matching TRBD1. The DNA for the CDR3 is TGTGCCAGCACATCGGACAGGGGAGGAACTGAAGCTTTCTTT. Translation gives CASTSDRGGTEAFF.